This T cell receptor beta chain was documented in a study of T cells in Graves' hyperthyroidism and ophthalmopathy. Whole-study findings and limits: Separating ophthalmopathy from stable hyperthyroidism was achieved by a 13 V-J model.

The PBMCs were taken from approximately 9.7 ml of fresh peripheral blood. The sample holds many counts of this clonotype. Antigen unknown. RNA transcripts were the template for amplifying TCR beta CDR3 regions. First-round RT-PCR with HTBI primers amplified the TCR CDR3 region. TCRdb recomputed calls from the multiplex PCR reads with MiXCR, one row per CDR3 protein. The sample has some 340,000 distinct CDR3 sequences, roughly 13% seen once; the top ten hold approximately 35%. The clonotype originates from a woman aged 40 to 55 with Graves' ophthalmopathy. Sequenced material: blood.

The CDR3 protein is CASSSQPGPTNEQFF. CDR3 in DNA: TGTGCCAGCAGTAGTCAACCTGGACCTACCAATGAGCAGTTCTTC. This chain links TRBV6-1 with TRBJ2-1; the D is unclear. The CDR3 spans 15 residues. CDR1 and CDR2 from the germline V gene are MNHNS and SASEGT. Trimming removed 5 bases from V and 6 bases from J, with 17 bases in between.